The 3 T cell receptor beta chains given below trace back to one sample, sequenced in a study of a mutant IDH1 vaccine in newly diagnosed glioma. TCRdb keeps only in-frame clones here, not all; method: immunoSEQ multiplex PCR. The table has roughly 50,000 clones, approximately 81% seen once. The time point: baseline, week 1 (first vaccination visit). Treatment defined: pre-vaccination baseline after standard-of-care therapy. Sequencing used PBMCs, obtained from a glioma patient treated with radiotherapy, temozolomide or both. Every receptor here comes from a young man with glioma.

This chain connects TRBV6-5 to TRBJ1-6; possibly TRBD1 for D (5 bases). CDR1 MNHEY and CDR2 SVGAGI come from the germline V gene. The CDR3 covers 13 residues. The CDR3: CACGAIHNSPLHF. The DNA for the CDR3 is TGTGCGTGCGGGGCGATCCATAATTCACCCCTCCACTTT.

The J gene is TRBJ1-2, the V gene TRBV4-3; 7 positions match TRBD1. Germline lookup yields CDR1 LGHNA and CDR2 YSLEER. The CDR3 is 15 residues long. After removal of 2 bases from V and 2 bases from J, the junction contained 5 bases not matched to a gene. The CDR3 spells CASSQPGQRNYGYTF. Written as DNA, the CDR3 is TGCGCCAGCAGCCAACCGGGACAGAGAAACTATGGCTACACCTTC.

The chain has TRBV7-2 and TRBJ2-7, with D possibly being TRBD1 (5 bases). Trimming took off 0 bases at V and 9 bases at J, with 12 bases between the two ends. Germline V gene data show CDR1 as SGHTA and CDR2 as FQGNSA. The CDR3 totals 13 residues. The CDR3 loop is CASSLALRGWQYF. The CDR3 DNA reads as TGTGCCAGCAGCTTAGCGCTTAGGGGTTGGCAGTACTTC.